Listed below are T cell receptor beta chains from one sample, sequenced in a study of neoadjuvant anti-PD-1 for oral cavity cancer. Assay: immunoSEQ multiplex PCR; the TCRdb copy retains only in-frame clones and omits some. This sample has approximately 13,000 clones, with around three quarters found just once. The source was PBMCs, collected after nivolumab (anti-PD-1) treatment. The source is a person aged 35-79 years with oral cavity squamous cell carcinoma. Both conserved end residues are part of each CDR3. A D gene is named only where the DNA matches it firmly. Not every row has a clone size; where given, it reads once, few, many or a size class.

j_call cdr3_length v_call d_call clone_size cdr3_aa cdr3_nt
TRBJ2-6 12 TRBV30 - once CAWSPGANVLTF TGTGCCTGGAGCCCTGGGGCCAACGTCCTGACTTTC
TRBJ1-4 14 TRBV5-6 - - CASSLAGANEKLFF TGTGCCAGCAGCTTGGCGGGGGCTAATGAAAAACTGTTTTTT
TRBJ2-7 13 TRBV5-6 TRBD1 few CASSRDRGLEQYF TGTGCCAGCAGCAGGGACAGGGGGCTCGAGCAGTACTTC
TRBJ2-5 13 TRBV10-3 - - CAIRGAAQETQYF TGTGCCATCAGGGGGGCGGCCCAAGAGACCCAGTACTTC
TRBJ2-4 13 TRBV10-2 - - CASSDLAKNIQYF TGCGCCAGCAGTGATCTAGCCAAAAACATTCAGTACTTC
TRBJ1-5 14 TRBV18 - - CASSPGATKFTQHF TGTGCCAGCTCACCAGGGGCAACGAAATTTACCCAGCATTTT
TRBJ2-7 13 TRBV10-3 TRBD2 few CAITPGLGYEQYF TGTGCCATCACTCCCGGACTAGGCTACGAGCAGTACTTC
TRBJ1-4 15 TRBV6-5 - - CASSHFTGSNEKLFF TGTGCCAGCAGTCACTTTACAGGTTCCAATGAAAAACTGTTTTTT
TRBJ1-1 13 TRBV6-1 - - CASSYNEGTEAFF TGTGCCAGCAGTTATAACGAGGGCACTGAAGCTTTCTTT
TRBJ1-5 15 TRBV19 - - CASSITREPRQPQHF TGTGCCAGTAGTATAACCAGGGAGCCTCGACAGCCCCAGCATTTT
TRBJ2-7 13 TRBV5-5 - - CASSFGSSYEQYF TGTGCCAGCAGCTTTGGGAGCTCCTACGAGCAGTACTTC
TRBJ1-3 15 TRBV28 - few CASSLPYSSGNTIYF TGTGCCAGCAGTTTACCTTACAGCTCTGGAAACACCATATATTTT
TRBJ2-7 13 TRBV28 - once CAIQSQGVNEQYF TGTGCCATCCAGTCCCAGGGAGTTAACGAGCAGTACTTC
TRBJ2-7 16 TRBV19 - - CASSIDPRRTPYEQYF TGTGCCAGTAGTATAGATCCTCGCCGGACCCCCTACGAGCAGTACTTC
TRBJ1-2 15 TRBV6-6 - - CAIGGGTGSSYGYTF TGTGCCATCGGGGGGGGTACAGGGAGTAGCTATGGCTACACCTTC
TRBJ1-1 12 TRBV29-1 - - CSVVGRDTEAFF TGCAGCGTTGTAGGGAGGGACACTGAAGCTTTCTTT